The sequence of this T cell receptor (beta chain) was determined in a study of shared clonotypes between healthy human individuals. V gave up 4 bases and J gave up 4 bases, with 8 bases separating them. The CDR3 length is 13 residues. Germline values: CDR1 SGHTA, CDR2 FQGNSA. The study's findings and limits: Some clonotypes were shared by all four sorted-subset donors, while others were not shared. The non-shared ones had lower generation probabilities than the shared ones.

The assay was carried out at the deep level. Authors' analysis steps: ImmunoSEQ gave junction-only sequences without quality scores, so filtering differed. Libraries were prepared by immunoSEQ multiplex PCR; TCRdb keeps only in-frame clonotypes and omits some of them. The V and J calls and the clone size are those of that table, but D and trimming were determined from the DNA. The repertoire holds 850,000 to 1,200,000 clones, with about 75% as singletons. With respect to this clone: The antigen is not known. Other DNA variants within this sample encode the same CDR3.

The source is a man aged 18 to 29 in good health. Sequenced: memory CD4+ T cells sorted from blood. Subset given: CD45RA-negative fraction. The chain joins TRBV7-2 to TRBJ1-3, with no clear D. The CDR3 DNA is TGTGCCAGCAGCTCCTTCTCGGGAAACACCATATATTTT. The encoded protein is CASSSFSGNTIYF.